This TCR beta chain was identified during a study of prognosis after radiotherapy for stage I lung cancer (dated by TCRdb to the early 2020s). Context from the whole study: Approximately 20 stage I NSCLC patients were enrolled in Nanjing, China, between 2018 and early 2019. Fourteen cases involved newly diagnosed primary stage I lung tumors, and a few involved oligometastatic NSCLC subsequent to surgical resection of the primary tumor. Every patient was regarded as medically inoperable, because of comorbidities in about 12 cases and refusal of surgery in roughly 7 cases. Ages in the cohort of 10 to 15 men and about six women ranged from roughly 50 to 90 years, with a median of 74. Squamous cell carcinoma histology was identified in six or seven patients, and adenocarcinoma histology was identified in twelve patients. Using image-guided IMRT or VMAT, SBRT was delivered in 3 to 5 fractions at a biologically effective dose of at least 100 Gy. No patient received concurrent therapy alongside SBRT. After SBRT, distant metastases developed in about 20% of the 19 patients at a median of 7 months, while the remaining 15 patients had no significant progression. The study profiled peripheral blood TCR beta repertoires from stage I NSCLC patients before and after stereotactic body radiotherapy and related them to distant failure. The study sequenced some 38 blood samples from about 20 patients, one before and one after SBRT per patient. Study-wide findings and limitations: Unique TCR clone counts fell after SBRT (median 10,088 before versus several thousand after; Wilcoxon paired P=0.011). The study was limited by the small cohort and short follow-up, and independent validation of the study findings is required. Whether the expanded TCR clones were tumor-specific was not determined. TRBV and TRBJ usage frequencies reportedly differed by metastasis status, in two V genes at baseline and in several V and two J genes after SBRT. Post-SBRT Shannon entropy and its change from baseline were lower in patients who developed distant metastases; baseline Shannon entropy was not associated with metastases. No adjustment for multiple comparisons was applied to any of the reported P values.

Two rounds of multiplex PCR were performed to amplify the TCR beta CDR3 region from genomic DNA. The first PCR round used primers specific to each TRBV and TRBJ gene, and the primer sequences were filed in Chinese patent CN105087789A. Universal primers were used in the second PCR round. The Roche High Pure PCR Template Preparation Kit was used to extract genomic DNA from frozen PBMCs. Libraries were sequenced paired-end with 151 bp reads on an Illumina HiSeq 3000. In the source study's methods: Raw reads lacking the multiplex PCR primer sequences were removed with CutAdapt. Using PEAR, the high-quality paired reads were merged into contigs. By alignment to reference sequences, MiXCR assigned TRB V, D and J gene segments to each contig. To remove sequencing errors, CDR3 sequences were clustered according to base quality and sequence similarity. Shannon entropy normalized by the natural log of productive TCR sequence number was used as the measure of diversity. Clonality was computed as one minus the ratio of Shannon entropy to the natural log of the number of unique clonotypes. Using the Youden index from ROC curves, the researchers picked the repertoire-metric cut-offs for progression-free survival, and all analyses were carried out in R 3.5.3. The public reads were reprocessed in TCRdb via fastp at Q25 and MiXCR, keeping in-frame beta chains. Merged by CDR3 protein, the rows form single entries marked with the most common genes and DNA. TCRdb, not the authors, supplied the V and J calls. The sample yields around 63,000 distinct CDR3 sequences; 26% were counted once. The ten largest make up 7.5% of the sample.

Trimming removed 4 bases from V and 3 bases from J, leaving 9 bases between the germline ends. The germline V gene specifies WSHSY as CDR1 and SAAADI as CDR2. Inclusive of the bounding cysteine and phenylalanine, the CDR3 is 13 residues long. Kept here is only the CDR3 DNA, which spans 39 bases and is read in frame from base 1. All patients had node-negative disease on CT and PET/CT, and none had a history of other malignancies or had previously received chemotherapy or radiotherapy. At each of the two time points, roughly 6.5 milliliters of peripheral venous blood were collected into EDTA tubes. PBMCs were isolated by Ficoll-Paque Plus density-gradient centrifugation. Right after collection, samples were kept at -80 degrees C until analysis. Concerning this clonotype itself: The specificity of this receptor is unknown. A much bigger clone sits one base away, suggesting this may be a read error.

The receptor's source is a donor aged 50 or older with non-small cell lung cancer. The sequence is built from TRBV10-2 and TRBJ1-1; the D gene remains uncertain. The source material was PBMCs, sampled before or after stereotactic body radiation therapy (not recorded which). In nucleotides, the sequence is TGCGCCAGCAGTGGCGGAACTGACACTGAAGCTTTCTTT. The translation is CASSGGTDTEAFF.